Listed below are T cell receptor beta chains from one sample, sequenced in a study of spatial heterogeneity in lung cancer. MiXCR, run by TCRdb on the 5' RACE reads, gives a single entry per CDR3 protein. Seen here are roughly 110,000 distinct CDR3 sequences, 10% to 14% observed once, and the top ten hold 24%. Sequencing was performed on PBMCs, taken at follow-up. These receptors were obtained from a female donor with early-stage non-small cell lung cancer. The CDR3 runs from the conserved cysteine through the conserved F or W. A D gene is named only where the DNA matches it firmly. Size tells how often a clone was seen (once, few, many) or the class of an expanded clone, and some rows leave it out.

V gene	clone size	J gene	D gene	CDR3 DNA	CDR3 protein
TRBV11-2	many	TRBJ2-1	-	TGTGCCAGCAGAACATTCGGTCGGAGTCGGCATGAGCAGTTCTTC	CASRTFGRSRHEQFF
TRBV24-1	few	TRBJ1-2	TRBD1	TGTGCCACCAGTGAACAGGGGTTGGATGGCTACACCTTC	CATSEQGLDGYTF
TRBV4-3	few	TRBJ2-3	TRBD2	TGCGCCAGCAGCCACGCACTACCGGCGGGAGGAGGTGATACGCAGTATTTT	CASSHALPAGGGDTQYF
TRBV7-9	many	TRBJ2-2	TRBD1	TGTGCCAGCAGCCCTCCGGGACAGGTGTCGGCCGGGGAGCTGTTTTTT	CASSPPGQVSAGELFF
TRBV27	-	TRBJ2-3	TRBD2	TGTGCCAGCAGCGGAGCGGGAGTCACAGATACGCAGTATTTT	CASSGAGVTDTQYF
TRBV5-1	few	TRBJ1-2	-	TGCGCCAGCAGCTTTGGGACGAGTAAAAACGGCTACACCTTC	CASSFGTSKNGYTF
TRBV7-9	-	TRBJ2-7	-	TGTGCCAGCAGCTCCATCCCCCGGGGGGAGCAGTACTTC	CASSSIPRGEQYF
TRBV24-1	many	TRBJ2-5	-	TGTGCCACCAGTTTTCGGTCACAAGAGACCCAGTACTTC	CATSFRSQETQYF
TRBV18	-	TRBJ1-3	-	TGTGCCAGCTCACCTGACAGATACTCTGGAAACACCATATATTTT	CASSPDRYSGNTIYF
TRBV4-2	-	TRBJ2-2	TRBD2	TGTGCCAGCAGCCAAGTCCCTTCTAGACTAGCGGGAGTTAACACCGGGGAGCTGTTTTTT	CASSQVPSRLAGVNTGELFF
TRBV28	few	TRBJ2-7	TRBD2	TGTGCCAGCAGTTTAGGCGGGAGCCAAGGCTACGAGCAGTACTTC	CASSLGGSQGYEQYF
TRBV18	many	TRBJ1-1	-	TGTGCCAGCTCACCATCCACAGGGTACACTGAAGCTTTCTTT	CASSPSTGYTEAFF
TRBV11-2	many	TRBJ1-2	-	TGTGCCAGCGGAATTATGGGCAGGACCAACTATGGCTACACCTTC	CASGIMGRTNYGYTF
TRBV20-1	few	TRBJ1-4	TRBD1	TGCAGTGCTAGGACAGGGAGGACTGAAAAACTGTTTTTT	CSARTGRTEKLFF
TRBV5-4	-	TRBJ1-4	TRBD1	TGTGCCAGCAGCCCAACGGACAGGGGAGGTGAAAAACTGTTTTTT	CASSPTDRGGEKLFF
TRBV20-1	many	TRBJ1-5	-	TGCAGTGCTAGAGGGCAGGGTGGCAATCAGCCCCAGCATTTT	CSARGQGGNQPQHF
TRBV6-1	-	TRBJ2-5	TRBD2	TGTGCCAGCAGGGGAGGGACTCCGGAGACCCAGTACTTC	CASRGGTPETQYF
TRBV29-1	many	TRBJ2-1	-	TGCAGCGTTGCCCCTAGCCTTGAGCAGTTCTTC	CSVAPSLEQFF
TRBV20-1	-	TRBJ2-7	-	TGCAGTGCATCAGACGGGACCTACGAGCAGTACTTC	CSASDGTYEQYF
TRBV21-1	many	TRBJ1-5	-	TGTGCCAGCAGCAGACGGGACAGGGCTTTCCAGGATCAGCCCCAGCATTTT	CASSRRDRAFQDQPQHF
TRBV9	many	TRBJ1-2	-	TGTGCCAGCAGAGCCCCGGGGTCACCCCACTATGGCTACACCTTC	CASRAPGSPHYGYTF